The 14 T cell receptor beta chains in this list originate from one sample, sequenced in a study of cytomegalovirus exposure and HLA in healthy donors. Here immunoSEQ multiplex PCR was the method, and the copy in TCRdb shows in-frame clones only, minus some. The repertoire consists of some 79,000 clones, with about 93% occurring once and the leading ten covering 3% to 3.5%. The sample taken for sequencing was PBMCs. The receptors come from a woman aged 18-29 years in good health and CMV-seropositive.

This chain connects TRBV18 to TRBJ1-2, with TRBD1 matching over 12 bases. CDR3 length equals 16 residues. Germline V lookup: CDR1 KGHSH, CDR2 LQKENI. V was clipped by 5 bases and J by 1 base; unmatched bases: 5. The CDR3 DNA reads as TGTGCCAGCTCAGATGGGACAGGGGGCATTAACTATGGCTACACCTTC. Translation gives CASSDGTGGINYGYTF. Supplemented by reference TRBV18 and TRBJ1-2, the full variable domain reads NAGVMQNPRHLVRRRGQEARLRCSPMKGHSHVYWYRQLPEEGLKFMVYLQKENIIDESGMPKERFSAEFPKEGPSILRIQQVVRGDSAAYFCASSDGTGGINYGYTFGSGTRLTVV.

This clone has just one count. V is TRBV4-1 and J is TRBJ2-7, with 7 nucleotides matching TRBD1. V dropped 1 base and J dropped 4; count of bases not matched to a gene: 4. In germline, CDR1 is MGHRA, CDR2 YSYEKL. The CDR3 is 14 residues long. The CDR3 coding sequence is TGCGCCAGCAGCCAAGGACAGGGTCAATACGAGCAGTACTTC. It specifies CASSQGQGQYEQYF.

The chain combines TRBV10-3 with TRBJ1-1, with D tentatively TRBD1 (5 bases). This CDR3 is built from 13 residues. The V gene's germline CDR1 is ENHRY and CDR2 SYGVKD. V dropped 2 bases and J dropped 12 bases, with 16 bases sitting between them. The CDR3 DNA follows: TGTGCCATCAGTGAGGAGACGCGGGGCAGGTCTTTCTTT. This codes for CAISEETRGRSFF.

V gene TRBV5-1 combines with J gene TRBJ2-1; TRBD2 agrees at 8 bases. V lost 3 bases and J lost 7; bases outside the gene matches: 3. This CDR3 spans 13 amino acids. Germline CDR1 reads SGHRS; CDR2 reads YFSETQ. DNA for the CDR3: TGCGCCAGCAGCTACGGGGGGGTTAATGAGCAGTTCTTC. This codes for CASSYGGVNEQFF.

This chain joins TRBV19 and TRBJ2-1; D gene ambiguous. The germline V gene encodes CDR1 LNHDA and CDR2 SQIVND (reference sequence). The CDR3 sequence is 14 residues long. V was clipped by 7 bases and J by 3 bases, with 13 bases between them. The DNA for the CDR3 is TGTGCCAGTACCCCGGGTAATTTCTACAATGAGCAGTTCTTC. It yields the protein CASTPGNFYNEQFF.

The chain joins TRBV4-3 to TRBJ2-5, with D possibly being TRBD1 (6 bases). CDR3 size: 18 residues. V gave up 0 bases and J gave up 1 base, with 18 bases separating them. Germline V gene sequence: CDR1 LGHNA, CDR2 YSLEER. The CDR3 DNA reads as TGCGCCAGCAGCCAAGAAGTTATACGCTGGACAGTCCAAGAGACCCAGTACTTC. Translated: CASSQEVIRWTVQETQYF.

The chain has TRBV12-5 and TRBJ2-7, with D possibly matching TRBD2 (5 bases). Looked up from germline, CDR1 is LGHNT and CDR2 is FRNRAP. Trimming took off 1 base at V and 6 bases at J, with 13 bases between the two ends. The CDR3 loop spans 14 amino acids. Here the CDR3 DNA reads TGTGCTAGTGGTTTGGCTTCTCGGGGTAGCGAGCAGTACTTC. This codes for CASGLASRGSEQYF.

The chain is built from TRBV6-5 and TRBJ1-3; a weak D match, TRBD1 (5 bases). Trimming shortened V by 8 bases and J by 14 bases, and 13 bases separated the two germline ends. CDR1 is MNHEY and CDR2 is SVGAGI in the germline V gene. The CDR3 covers 10 residues. CDR3 loop: CASGGDSLYF. DNA for the CDR3: TGTGCCAGCGGAGGGGACTCCTTATATTTT.

This chain uses TRBV4-3 with TRBJ2-7; 7 positions match TRBD2. CDR1 LGHNA and CDR2 YSLEER come from the germline V gene. The trim removed 1 base at V and 3 bases at J, leaving 6 bases unmatched. CDR3 length: 15 residues. In DNA, the CDR3 is TGCGCCAGCAGCCAAGCGCTTTGGGGGGGCTACGAGCAGTACTTC. Translated, it gives CASSQALWGGYEQYF.

J is TRBJ1-2 and V is TRBV5-6; tentatively, D is TRBD1 (5 bases). Germline lookup yields CDR1 SGHDT and CDR2 YYEEEE. Trimming removed 3 bases at V and 7 bases at J, with 13 bases between. CDR3 length: 13 amino acids. The DNA of the CDR3 is TGTGCCAGCAGCTCAGGAATAGGGGTTGGCTACACCTTC. Amino acid sequence: CASSSGIGVGYTF.

The gene calls are TRBV4-1 and TRBJ1-2, with no clear D. The CDR3 extends over 17 amino acids. Germline values: CDR1 MGHRA, CDR2 YSYEKL. V dropped 0 bases and J dropped 0 bases, with 14 bases sitting between them. CDR3 bases: TGCGCCAGCAGCCAAGATACACTGGCGGCAACTAACTATGGCTACACCTTC. The encoded protein is CASSQDTLAATNYGYTF.

The chain is built from TRBV5-4 and TRBJ1-1; TRBD1 matches at 10 bases. V lost 4 bases and J lost 0; bases outside the gene matches: 6. This CDR3 comprises 16 residues. CDR1 SGHNT and CDR2 YYREEE come from the germline V gene (reference sequence). DNA for the CDR3: TGTGCCAGCAGCACCCGGGACAGGGGAATGAACACTGAAGCTTTCTTT. Its translation: CASSTRDRGMNTEAFF.

In its sample, this clone was seen once. This rearrangement joins TRBV2 to TRBJ1-1; D is possibly TRBD1 (6 bases). From germline, CDR1 is SNHLY and CDR2 FYNNEI. CDR3 size: 13 residues. Deletions cut 7 bases from V and 4 bases from J, with 13 bases between. CDR3 residues: CASTPTGRTEAFF. The CDR3 region has the DNA TGTGCCAGCACCCCGACAGGTCGCACTGAAGCTTTCTTT.

The chain joins TRBV5-1 to TRBJ1-1; D perhaps matches TRBD1 (6 bases). CDR3 length equals 14 residues. In germline, CDR1 is SGHRS, CDR2 YFSETQ. The germline V and J ends were trimmed by 4 bases and 2 bases, with 12 bases remaining between them. This chain's CDR3 is CASSPGQSNTEAFF. The CDR3, as DNA: TGCGCCAGCAGCCCCGGACAGTCTAACACTGAAGCTTTCTTT.